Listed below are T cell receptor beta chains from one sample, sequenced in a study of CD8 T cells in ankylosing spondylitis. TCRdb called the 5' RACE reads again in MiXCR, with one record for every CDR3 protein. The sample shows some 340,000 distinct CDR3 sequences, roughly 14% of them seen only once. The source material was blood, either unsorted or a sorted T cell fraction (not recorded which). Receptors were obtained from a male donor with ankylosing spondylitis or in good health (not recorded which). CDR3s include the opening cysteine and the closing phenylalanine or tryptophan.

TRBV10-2 CASSLDSYSGNTIYF
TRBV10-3 CAIGSPTRNEQFF
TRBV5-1 CASSLSTDRNTDTQYF
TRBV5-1 CASSPSRDRGVSEQYF
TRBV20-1 CSARDKRDSYEQYF
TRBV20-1 CSARVAGSYNEQFF
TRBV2 CASRDSSNTDTQYF
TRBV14 CASSLPRTGQETQYF
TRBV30 CAWSSGGQGGQPQHF
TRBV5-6 CASSNFGGHNEQFF
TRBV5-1 CASSPTSDTQYF
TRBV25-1 CASSPLTGSGNTIYF
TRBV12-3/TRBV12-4 CASSWGETQYF
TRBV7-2 CASMPRGGGTYNEQFF
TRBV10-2 CASSESFEQYF
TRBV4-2 CASSHGTGNTEAFF
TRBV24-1 CASSGAPYNEQFF
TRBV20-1 CSAMVTVQTNTGELFF
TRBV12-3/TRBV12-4 CASRDGTSGMAGEQFF
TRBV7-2 CASSTSGGSSYEQYF
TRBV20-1 CSAVGQDYQETQYF
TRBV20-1 CSAQQGASNYGYTF
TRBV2 CASKPAWAGELFF
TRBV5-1 CASSLGYLGRQETQYF
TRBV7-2 CTSSFAGTGVWNEQFF
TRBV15 CATSRPSGNTIYF
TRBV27 CASRQGWRGQNTEAFF
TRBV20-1 CSATRAGGQGAKTGELFF
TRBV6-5 CASSYSGPSSGNTIYF
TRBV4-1 CASSQPFTSERQETQYF
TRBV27 CASSSREGYGYTF
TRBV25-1 CASSGTSGGVRDTQYF
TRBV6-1 CASGQGWATNEKLFF
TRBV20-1 CSARDQAGVVMGRAFF
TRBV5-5 CASSLEAGNNYGYTF
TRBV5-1 CASSLPDPYEQYF
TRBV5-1 CASSLVISLPDEQFF
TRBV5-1 CASSKDGLAGENEQFF
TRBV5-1 CASSLVATNEKLFF
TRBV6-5 CASSLTRIVGEQYF
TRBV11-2 CASSSLRQHRDYGYTF
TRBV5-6 CASSLRTDTQYF
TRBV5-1 CASSLVRGRVDEQFF